These 23 T cell receptor beta chains share one sample of origin, sequenced in a study of T cell responses to AZD1222 COVID-19 vaccine. Sequenced by immunoSEQ multiplex PCR; TCRdb stores in-frame clones only, minus some. The table lists about 93,000 clones, about 86% of them singletons. Material: peripheral blood, obtained on day 0 of AZD1222 vaccination. Receptors originate from an adult in good health.

This chain connects TRBV9 to TRBJ1-3, with D perhaps matching TRBD1 (6 bases). Germline CDR1 SGDLS, CDR2 YYNGEE. Between the trimmed V and J ends, which lost 3 bases and 1 base, there was a span of 11 bases. This CDR3 spans 15 amino acids. The CDR3 protein is CASSAPRGSGNTIYF. The CDR3 nucleotides are TGTGCCAGCAGCGCACCCAGGGGATCTGGAAACACCATATATTTT.

A note on this clone: The junction differs from germline at one of its ends, possibly a read error. V usage is TRBV7-7 and J usage is TRBJ2-2; tentatively, D is TRBD1 (6 bases). The germline gives CDR1 SSHAT, CDR2 FNYEAQ (reference sequence). This CDR3 has 17 amino acids. CDR3 DNA: TGTGCTAGCAGCCCACCCAGGGGAGCTCAAAGCAGCGGGGAGCTGTTTTTT. It encodes CASSPPRGAQSSGELFF.

The chain has TRBV9 and TRBJ1-6; 7 bases match TRBD1. Germline V gene sequence: CDR1 SGDLS, CDR2 YYNGEE. The CDR3 spans 16 residues. With V trimmed by 3 bases and J by 6 bases, 9 bases remained unmatched. The CDR3 reads CASSGQGLTPNSPLHF. CDR3 nucleotides: TGTGCCAGCAGCGGACAGGGCCTAACTCCTAATTCACCCCTCCACTTT.

This chain links TRBV7-2 with TRBJ2-2; D not certain. The germline V gene encodes CDR1 SGHTA and CDR2 FQGNSA. The CDR3 is 12 amino acids. Trimming removed 2 bases at V and 3 bases at J, with 1 base between. CDR3 DNA sequence: TGTGCCAGCAGCTTATACACCGGGGAGCTGTTTTTT. Protein: CASSLYTGELFF. The full variable domain, rest sourced from reference TRBV7-2 and TRBJ2-2, is GAGVSQSPSNKVTEKGKDVELRCDPISGHTALYWYRQSLGQGLEFLIYFQGNSAPDKSGLPSDRFSAERTGGSVSTLTIQRTQQEDSAVYLCASSLYTGELFFGEGSRLTVL.

This sequence joins TRBV2 and TRBJ2-6, with a tentative D call TRBD1 (5 bases). V was trimmed by 6 bases and J by 0 bases, leaving 15 bases between them. This CDR3 comprises 17 residues. CDR1 and CDR2 (germline): SNHLY, FYNNEI. In nucleotides, the CDR3 is TGTGCCAGCAGAAAGGGGTCCCTAGGCTCTGGGGCCAACGTCCTGACTTTC. Its translation is CASRKGSLGSGANVLTF.

This rearrangement joins TRBV7-9 to TRBJ2-7; TRBD2 matches at 9 bases. The CDR3 totals 13 residues. Germline assignment: CDR1 SEHNR and CDR2 FQNEAQ (reference sequence). The V gene end was trimmed by 4 bases and the J gene end by 5 bases; junction bases not matched to a gene: 3. The CDR3 DNA reads as TGTGCCAGCAGCTCACTAGCGGGCCACGAGCAGTACTTC. Its protein is CASSSLAGHEQYF.

This rearrangement joins TRBV15 to TRBJ1-1; TRBD1 agrees at 9 bases. V lost 6 bases and J lost 3; bases outside the gene matches: 5. Germline CDR1 is LNHNV and CDR2 is YYDKDF (reference sequence). There are 14 residues in the CDR3. In nucleotides, the CDR3 is TGTGCCACCAGTCCCGGGACAGGGTACACTGAAGCTTTCTTT. Protein: CATSPGTGYTEAFF.

The chain has TRBV2 and TRBJ2-5, with 7 bases lining up with TRBD2. The CDR3 totals 16 residues. The ends lost 1 base at V and 4 bases at J; junction bases unmatched: 9. Germline V gene data show CDR1 as SNHLY and CDR2 as FYNNEI. The CDR3 loop reads CASSEDGLEVLETQYF. The DNA for the CDR3 is TGTGCCAGCAGTGAAGACGGACTAGAAGTTTTAGAGACCCAGTACTTC.

This chain uses TRBV7-9 with TRBJ1-2; the D is unclear. Trimming pared 2 bases from V and 1 base from J, leaving 11 bases between. Germline V CDR1 and CDR2: SEHNR, FQNEAQ (reference sequence). CDR3 length: 15 residues. The CDR3 DNA reads TGTGCCAGCAGCTTATGGCAGGATGTTAACTATGGCTACACCTTC. Translation gives CASSLWQDVNYGYTF.

The chain is built from TRBV10-3 and TRBJ2-5, with D hard to call. This CDR3 is 13 amino acids long. Trimming cost V 6 bases and J 4 bases, with 12 bases left between them. Germline V gene sequence: CDR1 ENHRY, CDR2 SYGVKD. The CDR3: CAISSQLGETQYF. Written as DNA, the CDR3 is TGTGCCATCAGCTCGCAGCTTGGAGAGACCCAGTACTTC.

V and J are TRBV23-1 and TRBJ2-4; D perhaps matches TRBD1 (6 bases). TRBV23-1 is flagged as an ORF with uncertain function. Trimming removed 6 bases from V and 6 bases from J, with 6 bases in between. The CDR3 sequence is 11 residues long. For the CDR3, the DNA is TGCGCCAGCAGACAGGGAAACATTCAGTACTTC. It yields the protein CASRQGNIQYF.

This chain links TRBV7-2 with TRBJ1-3; TRBD1 might be the D (5 bases). This CDR3 is 15 amino acids long. Trimming removed 5 bases from V and 9 bases from J, with 20 bases in between. The germline V gene encodes CDR1 SGHTA and CDR2 FQGNSA. The CDR3 DNA is TGTGCCAGCAGCCCTAGCCCTGCCCAGGGAGGCACCATATATTTT. This encodes CASSPSPAQGGTIYF.

The chain has TRBV27 and TRBJ2-7; tentative D call: TRBD1 (6 bases). Deletions cut 3 bases from V and 6 bases from J, with 12 bases between. The germline V gene encodes CDR1 MNHEY and CDR2 SMNVEV (reference sequence). CDR3 size: 13 residues. The CDR3 DNA reads TGTGCCAGCAGTTTGGACAGCTGGGGCGAGCAGTACTTC. This codes for CASSLDSWGEQYF.

V and J are TRBV30 and TRBJ2-1; 14 nucleotides align to TRBD2. CDR3 length equals 16 residues. CDR1 GTSNPN and CDR2 SVGIG come from the germline V gene (reference sequence). The V gene end was trimmed by 4 bases and the J gene end by 3 bases; junction bases not matched to a gene: 5. The CDR3 DNA reads TGTGCCTGGACGGGACTAGCGGGAGCCGGCTACAATGAGCAGTTCTTC. It encodes CAWTGLAGAGYNEQFF.

CDR3: CATSDRAGTTYEQYF. The CDR3 nucleotides read TGTGCCACCAGTGATAGGGCAGGGACTACCTACGAGCAGTACTTC. This chain uses TRBV24-1 with TRBJ2-7; 7 bases fit TRBD2. The CDR3 runs to 15 residues. The V gene end was trimmed by 3 bases and the J gene end by 2 bases; junction bases not matched to a gene: 6. Per the germline V gene, CDR1 is KGHDR and CDR2 is SFDVKD.

The J gene is TRBJ2-7, the V gene TRBV10-3; TRBD1 agrees at 8 bases. The CDR3 length is 16 residues. V lost 3 bases and J lost 2; bases outside the gene matches: 9. Germline V CDR1 and CDR2: ENHRY, SYGVKD. In nucleotides, the CDR3 is TGTGCCATCAGTGACTCTGACAGGGGACCCCCCTACGAGCAGTACTTC. It yields the protein CAISDSDRGPPYEQYF.

The chain couples TRBV4-3 to TRBJ2-3; 8 nucleotides agree with TRBD2. The junction had 6 bases not matched to a gene; V was cut back by 4 bases and J by 3 bases. The germline gives CDR1 LGHNA, CDR2 YSLEER. The CDR3 is 15 residues long. CDR3 bases: TGCGCCAGCAGCCTCAGCGGGAGAGGTACAGATACGCAGTATTTT. It translates to CASSLSGRGTDTQYF.

This sequence joins TRBV4-3 and TRBJ2-3; 11 bases fit TRBD1. Trimming at V came to 1 base and at J to 3 bases, leaving 3 bases not matched to a gene. The CDR3 spans 16 residues. CDR1 LGHNA and CDR2 YSLEER come from the germline V gene. The CDR3 nucleotides are TGCGCCAGCAGCCAAGTCCGGGACAGGGGGACAGATACGCAGTATTTT. This translates into CASSQVRDRGTDTQYF.

The gene calls are TRBV12-5 and TRBJ2-5; D is unresolved. CDR3 length: 16 residues. Trimming pared 0 bases from V and 2 bases from J, leaving 13 bases between. CDR1 is LGHNT, CDR2 FRNRAP, per germline. CDR3 in amino acids: CASGLVLSQLQETQYF. The CDR3 DNA sequence: TGTGCTAGTGGTTTGGTACTGAGTCAGTTACAAGAGACCCAGTACTTC. Full variable domain (missing parts from reference TRBV12-5 and TRBJ2-5): DARVTQTPRHKVTEMGQEVTMRCQPILGHNTVFWYRQTMMQGLELLAYFRNRAPLDDSGMPKDRFSAEMPDATLATLKIQPSEPRDSAVYFCASGLVLSQLQETQYFGPGTRLLVL.

As for this clone: The sample holds other DNA sequences that translate to the same CDR3. J is TRBJ1-5 and V is TRBV6-1; D not resolved. The CDR3 is 13 residues long. V was pared by 0 bases and J by 5 bases, with 5 bases between. Germline lookup yields CDR1 MNHNS and CDR2 SASEGT. The CDR3 region is CASSEAFDQPQHF. For the CDR3, the DNA is TGTGCCAGCAGTGAAGCGTTTGATCAGCCCCAGCATTTT.

This chain links TRBV7-9 with TRBJ1-1; D remains ambiguous. Looked up from germline, CDR1 is SEHNR and CDR2 is FQNEAQ (reference sequence). Trimming left V 8 bases short and J 1 base short, with 17 bases between. The CDR3 has 15 amino acids. In nucleotides, the CDR3 is TGTGCCAGCGCGATCGGGTTCGGTGGGAACACTGAAGCTTTCTTT. Residues: CASAIGFGGNTEAFF.

The chain couples TRBV19 to TRBJ1-1; TRBD1 might be the D (6 bases). The length of the CDR3 is 11 residues. CDR1 LNHDA and CDR2 SQIVND come from the germline V gene (reference sequence). V was clipped by 11 bases and J by 3 bases, with 10 bases between them. The CDR3 nucleotides are TGTGCCGTCCAGGGGTACACTGAAGCTTTCTTT. Protein sequence: CAVQGYTEAFF.

This clone was seen only a few times. The chain joins TRBV9 to TRBJ2-3; D call uncertain. The germline V and J ends were trimmed by 3 bases and 2 bases, with 13 bases remaining between them. The CDR3 is made up of 15 amino acids. Germline-derived CDR1 and CDR2 are SGDLS and YYNGEE. The CDR3 DNA reads TGTGCCAGCAGCGCCTGGCTGACTTCCACAGATACGCAGTATTTT. This sequence encodes CASSAWLTSTDTQYF.